One and the same sample provided the 13 T cell receptor beta chains below, sequenced in a study of T-cell reconstitution after alpha-beta-depleted transplantation in children (dated by TCRdb to about 2016). The library was made by PCR. Sequenced on an Illumina HiSeq 2500. To normalize quantification of the TCRbeta repertoire, the TCR libraries were built with molecular barcoding that relied on unique molecular identifiers. TCRdb itself trimmed the public reads at Q25 with fastp, ran MiXCR and retained productive beta chains. Here each entry gathers all rows of one CDR3 protein and keeps the most common genes and DNA. The sample profile shows about 500,000 distinct CDR3 sequences; over 25% of them were found once. Roughly 2.5% of the sample rests with the top ten. Specimen: PBMCs from the stem cell graft donor, collected from the stem cell graft. These receptors originate from a human donor who donated a stem cell graft to a child with aplastic anemia.

This clonotype came up a few times. This chain connects TRBV29-1 to TRBJ1-2; tentative D call: TRBD1 (6 bases). From germline, CDR1 is SQVTM and CDR2 ANQGSEA. The CDR3 contains 15 residues. V was cut by 7 bases and J by 2 bases, with 20 bases left in between. The CDR3 loop reads CSAYVSAGENYGYTF. For the CDR3, the DNA is TGCAGCGCCTACGTCTCGGCAGGGGAAAACTATGGCTACACCTTC.

The gene calls are TRBV20-1 and TRBJ2-7; a weak D match, TRBD2 (5 bases). There are 12 residues in the CDR3. Trimming took 2 bases from V and 7 from J, leaving 12 bases between them. Germline V gene sequence: CDR1 DFQATT, CDR2 SNEGSKA (reference sequence). As DNA, the CDR3 is TGCAGTGCTAGAAGTCCCGGGGAAGAGCAGTACTTC. As protein: CSARSPGEEQYF.

This clonotype was recorded a few times. The genes are TRBV20-1 and TRBJ2-1, with D hard to call. This CDR3 is 17 amino acids long. Germline V gene sequence: CDR1 DFQATT, CDR2 SNEGSKA (reference sequence). Deletions cut 0 bases from V and 1 base from J, with 16 bases between. Here the CDR3 reads CSARDSPAVTSYNEQFF. CDR3 DNA: TGCAGTGCTAGAGATTCCCCGGCGGTCACTTCCTACAATGAGCAGTTCTTC.

Only a few counts were recorded for this clonotype. This chain uses TRBV6-1 with TRBJ2-1, with D possibly being TRBD1 or TRBD2 (6 bases each). The germline V and J ends were trimmed by 4 bases and 8 bases, with 18 bases remaining between them. This CDR3 has 15 residues. CDR1 and CDR2 from the germline V gene are MNHNS and SASEGT. The DNA for the CDR3 is TGTGCCAGCAGTGCTGGAAGGGGGGTTTTCGATGAGCAGTTCTTC. Its protein is CASSAGRGVFDEQFF.

The sample holds one count of this clonotype. The rearrangement joins TRBV6-6 to TRBJ2-1; 7 nucleotides match TRBD1. Germline CDR1 MNHNY, CDR2 SVGAGI (reference sequence). V trimming: 6 bases; J trimming: 7 bases; junction bases outside the gene matches: 6. This CDR3 is built from 13 residues. The DNA for the CDR3 is TGTGCCAGCAGAAATCCAGGGGGTAATGAGCAGTTCTTC. It yields the protein CASRNPGGNEQFF.

This clonotype was counted between two and nine times. This chain joins TRBV2 and TRBJ2-2; 9 bases map to TRBD1. The germline gives CDR1 SNHLY, CDR2 FYNNEI. The CDR3 totals 18 residues. V gave up 5 bases and J gave up 4 bases; unmatched junction bases: 14. The CDR3 region has the DNA TGTGCCAGCAGTTTCGGGGACAGGGTGTATGCGAGCACCGGGGAGCTGTTTTTT. Translating it yields CASSFGDRVYASTGELFF.

This clonotype was counted only a few times. The rearrangement links TRBV28 to TRBJ2-1; no clear D. The CDR3 has 17 amino acids. Germline CDR1 is MDHEN and CDR2 is SYDVKM. Trimming removed 10 bases at V and 0 bases at J, with 22 bases between. CDR3: CATFELGRTSSYNEQFF. CDR3 nucleotides: TGTGCCACATTCGAACTCGGGCGGACCAGCTCCTACAATGAGCAGTTCTTC.

The V and J genes are TRBV20-1 and TRBJ1-5; TRBD1 matches 12 bases. Per germline, CDR1 DFQATT and CDR2 SNEGSKA (reference sequence). This CDR3 is built from 17 residues. Unmatched junction bases numbered 12, after V lost 2 bases and J lost 7 bases. CDR3 in amino acids: CSARPPSGTGGGQPQHF. The CDR3 nucleotides are TGCAGTGCTAGACCTCCTTCCGGGACAGGGGGCGGGCAGCCCCAGCATTTT.

This clonotype was counted a few times. The J gene is TRBJ1-2, the V gene TRBV12-3 or TRBV12-4; possibly TRBD1 for D (5 bases). This CDR3 is built from 13 residues. V lost 7 bases to trimming and J lost 5 bases, with 14 bases between them. The CDR3 loop reads CASTGGTLYGYTF. The CDR3 DNA reads as TGTGCCAGCACCGGGGGGACCCTATATGGCTACACCTTC.

This chain uses TRBV5-1 with TRBJ2-3; tentatively, D is TRBD1 (6 bases). V was shortened by 4 bases and J by 3 bases, with 12 bases between the two germline ends. Germline V gene data show CDR1 as SGHRS and CDR2 as YFSETQ. The CDR3 is made up of 14 amino acids. CDR3 region: CASSIAQGTDTQYF. CDR3 nucleotides: TGCGCCAGCAGCATTGCCCAGGGGACAGATACGCAGTATTTT. Full variable domain (missing parts from reference TRBV5-1 and TRBJ2-3): KAGVTQTPRYLIKTRGQQVTLSCSPISGHRSVSWYQQTPGQGLQFLFEYFSETQRNKGNFPGRFSGRQFSNSRSEMNVSTLELGDSALYLCASSIAQGTDTQYFGPGTRLTVL.

V usage is TRBV7-2 and J usage is TRBJ1-1, with a tentative D call TRBD1 (5 bases). V was shortened by 4 bases and J by 3 bases, with 15 bases between the two germline ends. Germline lookup yields CDR1 SGHTA and CDR2 FQGNSA. The CDR3 consists of 15 residues. For the CDR3, the DNA is TGTGCCAGCAGCTCGCAGGCAGGGAGGGACACTGAAGCTTTCTTT. Protein sequence: CASSSQAGRDTEAFF.

This chain connects TRBV25-1 to TRBJ2-5; TRBD2 matches 11 bases. There are 15 residues in the CDR3. The V segment lost 4 bases and the J segment 2 bases; nucleotides outside the gene matches: 3. Germline V CDR1 and CDR2: MGHDK, SYGVNS. This CDR3 is CASSARTSGQETQYF. The DNA of the CDR3 is TGTGCCAGCAGTGCTCGGACTAGCGGGCAAGAGACCCAGTACTTC.

This clonotype occurred a few times. The chain is built from TRBV10-2 and TRBJ1-1; D possibly corresponds to TRBD1 (6 bases). With 10 bases removed from V and 1 base from J, the gap between germline ends came to 13 bases. The CDR3 consists of 13 residues. From germline, CDR1 is WSHSY and CDR2 SAAADI. CDR3 sequence (DNA): TGCGCCACCCTTCAACAGGGGAACACTGAAGCTTTCTTT. Protein product: CATLQQGNTEAFF.